Each of the 4 T cell receptor beta chains below was sequenced from the same sample in a study of cytomegalovirus exposure and HLA in healthy donors. TCRdb's table, derived via immunoSEQ multiplex PCR, lists solely in-frame clones and lacks some. This sample has roughly 100,000 clones; around 96% occur once, and the top ten carry roughly 0.82%. The source material was PBMCs. The receptor source for this set is a woman aged 18 to 35 in good health and CMV-seronegative.

The V and J genes are TRBV4-2 and TRBJ2-5; 13 nucleotides align to TRBD2. The V and J ends lost 1 base and 0 bases, in that order; junction bases with no gene match: 5. The germline gives CDR1 LGHNA, CDR2 YNFKEQ. The length of the CDR3 is 18 residues. Here the CDR3 DNA reads TGTGCCAGCAGCCAAGGACTAGCGGGGGGCTCTTACCAAGAGACCCAGTACTTC. It specifies CASSQGLAGGSYQETQYF.

This chain joins TRBV18 and TRBJ2-5; unclear D gene. The CDR3 is made up of 11 amino acids. CDR1 KGHSH and CDR2 LQKENI come from the germline V gene. The V and J ends lost 8 bases and 5 bases respectively, with 9 bases between them. The CDR3 bases are TGTGCCAGCGGCTTACAGGAGACCCAGTACTTC. Its protein product is CASGLQETQYF.

The rearrangement uses TRBV7-9 and TRBJ2-7; TRBD2 might be the D (5 bases). The CDR3 totals 14 residues. Germline V CDR1 and CDR2: SEHNR, FQNEAQ (reference sequence). Trimming pared 4 bases from V and 0 bases from J, leaving 10 bases between. This CDR3 reads CASSSTGISYEQYF. The CDR3 coding sequence is TGTGCCAGCAGCTCTACCGGGATCTCCTACGAGCAGTACTTC.

The chain recombines TRBV10-3 with TRBJ1-1; tentative D call: TRBD1 (5 bases). In germline, CDR1 is ENHRY, CDR2 SYGVKD. V was cut by 7 bases and J by 2 bases, with 14 bases left in between. The CDR3 is 14 amino acids. The CDR3 spells CAIMSDRTNTEAFF. The CDR3 bases are TGTGCCATCATGAGCGACAGAACTAACACTGAAGCTTTCTTT.